Here is one T cell receptor beta chain with its context. These data originate in a study of T-cell memory formation after mild COVID-19. Trimming took off 4 bases at V and 3 bases at J, with 19 bases between the two ends. In germline, CDR1 is LNHDA, CDR2 SQIVND (reference sequence). The CDR3 sequence is 16 residues long. TCRdb processed the 5' RACE reads anew with MiXCR; each CDR3 protein has one entry. There are 580,000 or so distinct CDR3 sequences in the sample; 15% to 20% occur only once, and roughly 8% lies in the top ten. The clonotype originates from an adult woman who had mild COVID-19 (a few samples of this study predate the infection). Cell type and time point are not known. The chain joins TRBV19 to TRBJ2-7; D perhaps matches TRBD2 (6 bases). The sequencing sample was made of PBMCs or a T cell subset sorted from them (not recorded which). CDR3 residues: CASSTLGLTSVYEQYF. The CDR3 DNA is TGTGCCAGTAGTACACTTGGACTAACCTCCGTCTACGAGCAGTACTTC.